This T cell receptor (beta chain) was sequenced during a study of CD8+ T cells in alopecia areata. RNA was extracted and reverse transcribed into cDNA as the sequencing template. Measured with immunoSEQ multiplex PCR; TCRdb has only the in-frame clones, and not every one. The sample has some 130,000 clones; around 50% are singletons. This receptor was taken from a human donor with alopecia areata. The source was CD4+ T cells sorted from blood, collected at week 0.

CDR3 coding DNA: TGTGCCAGCAGCTTAGGGGGCAGTAACTATGGCTACACCTTC. Translating gives CASSLGGSNYGYTF. This chain connects TRBV7-2 to TRBJ1-2; a weak D match, TRBD1 (5 bases). This CDR3 is built from 14 residues. V gave up 1 base and J gave up 1 base, with 7 bases separating them. The V gene's germline CDR1 is SGHTA and CDR2 FQGNSA.